In this sample, the clone carrying this T cell receptor (beta chain) turned up many times. What it binds is not known. The data stem from a study of neurological immune-mediated disorders. Whole-study findings and limits: Expansion of TCR clones was greatest in HTLV-1-associated myelopathy and smallest in multiple sclerosis, where it fell below that of healthy controls.

Synthesis of cDNA was performed by 5'RACE using 10-nucleotide random UMIs. TCRdb ran MiXCR on the 5' RACE reads and lists one entry per CDR3 protein. The table records about 44,000 distinct CDR3 sequences, roughly 6% of them present only once. The study used blood bank volunteers in Maryland, USA, as healthy controls. Sorted libraries drew on some 1 million CD4+ or CD8+ T cells. V shed 2 bases and J 3 bases; nucleotides not matched to a gene: 5. The V gene's germline CDR1 is MNHNY and CDR2 SVGAGI (reference sequence). CDR3 length equals 16 residues. This clonotype originated in a middle-aged woman in good health. Specimen: CD4+ T cells from blood. The V gene is TRBV6-6, the J gene TRBJ2-3, with 10 bases lining up with TRBD2. In nucleotides, the CDR3 is TGTGCCAGCAGTTACCATCTAGCGGGAGTAACAGATACGCAGTATTTT. It encodes CASSYHLAGVTDTQYF.